This T cell receptor (beta chain) was found in a study of sequential checkpoint blockade in melanoma. Study-level background: Arm A got nivolumab then ipilimumab; arm B the reverse, 1:1. Each arm's sequence ended with maintenance nivolumab.

The treatment is: randomized to nivolumab then ipilimumab (arm A) or the reverse (arm B). Patients had received no earlier DNA-damaging chemotherapy. Sorted cells were live CD3+CD8+, lacking CD19 and CD56, from PBMCs. Germline CDR1 and CDR2: KGHSH and LQKENI. V lost 3 bases to trimming and J lost 3 bases, with 9 bases between them. The length of the CDR3 is 14 residues. Some clones are missing from TCRdb's copy, which holds only in-frame ones; the method was immunoSEQ multiplex PCR. The sample includes around 18,000 clones, 65% to 85% seen only once; the top ten take 12%. The source of this sequence is a human donor with melanoma. J is TRBJ1-5 and V is TRBV18; D call uncertain. Specimen: CD8+ T cells sorted from blood (inferred from file names), collected from a patient given nivolumab and ipilimumab in sequence. The CDR3 DNA follows: TGTGCCAGCTCACCCCCGGGGAACAATCAGCCCCAGCATTTT. It encodes CASSPPGNNQPQHF.